The text below deals with one T cell receptor beta chain. The antigen is unknown. After removal of 1 base from V and 12 bases from J, the junction contained 16 bases not matched to a gene. The CDR3 is 19 amino acids. Germline assignment: CDR1 SGHTA and CDR2 FQGTGA. A roughly 9.3 ml volume of fresh peripheral blood provided the PBMCs. The sample comes from a study of T cells in Graves' hyperthyroidism and ophthalmopathy. Study observations and caveats: Also found in blood were most expanded thyroid clonotypes above 0.001.

TCR beta CDR3 sequences were amplified from RNA transcripts. Primed by the HTBI set, a first-round RT-PCR was run on the TCR CDR3. TCRdb processed the multiplex PCR reads anew with MiXCR; each CDR3 protein has one entry. The data contain approximately 610,000 distinct CDR3 sequences, approximately 15% of them singletons. The chain uses TRBV7-3 and TRBJ2-1, with 15 bases aligning to TRBD2. This sequence originates from a woman in her late teens or twenties with Graves' hyperthyroidism. The specimen sequenced was blood. The CDR3, as DNA: TGTGCCAGCAGCTTAATAGGACTAGCGGGGGGGCCGAGGGGTTCGTGGCAGTTCTTC. Translation: CASSLIGLAGGPRGSWQFF. The entire variable domain, with the rest obtained from reference TRBV7-3 and TRBJ2-1, is as follows: GAGVSQTPSNKVTEKGKYVELRCDPISGHTALYWYRQSLGQGPEFLIYFQGTGAADDSGLPNDRFFAVRPEGSVSTLKIQRTERGDSAVYLCASSLIGLAGGPRGSWQFFGPGTRLTVL.